These 29 T cell receptor beta chains share one sample of origin, sequenced in a study of T cells in Graves' hyperthyroidism and ophthalmopathy. What was amplified from RNA transcripts were TCR beta CDR3 regions. The HTBI primer set was used in a first-round RT-PCR of the TCR CDR3. TCRdb recomputed calls from the multiplex PCR reads with MiXCR, one row per CDR3 protein. The sample has some 350,000 distinct CDR3 sequences; approximately 25% are singletons. The specimen was blood. These receptor sequences come from a man aged 50 to 60 with Graves' hyperthyroidism.

In its sample, this clonotype was seen a few times. The CDR3 DNA sequence: TGTGCCAGCAGCCAAGATCAGCAGGGGTCGGAGACCCAGTACTTC. Protein product: CASSQDQQGSETQYF. The rearrangement joins TRBV14 to TRBJ2-5; D may be TRBD1 (6 bases). The V gene's germline CDR1 is SGHDN and CDR2 FVKESK. CDR3 length: 15 residues. V lost 0 bases and J 5 bases, leaving 13 bases between the germline ends.

Many counts were recorded for this clonotype. This sequence joins TRBV27 and TRBJ2-3; D is perhaps TRBD2 (5 bases). Trimming took 8 bases from V and 1 from J, leaving 10 bases between them. This CDR3 contains 13 residues. Germline loops: CDR1 MNHEY, CDR2 SMNVEV (reference sequence). In DNA, the CDR3 is TGTGCCAGCGAGAGGGCCGGCACAGATACGCAGTATTTT. Translated, it gives CASERAGTDTQYF.

The chain has TRBV5-6 and TRBJ1-1; D may be TRBD1 (5 bases). V was shortened by 0 bases and J by 4 bases, with 13 bases between the two germline ends. Germline values: CDR1 SGHDT, CDR2 YYEEEE. This CDR3 has 15 residues. Here the CDR3 reads CASSLVSRASTEAFF. In DNA form, the CDR3 reads TGTGCCAGCAGCTTGGTTTCCAGGGCGAGCACTGAAGCTTTCTTT. Based on the CDR3 plus reference TRBV5-6 and TRBJ1-1, the full variable domain is DAGVTQSPTHLIKTRGQQVTLRCSPKSGHDTVSWYQQALGQGPQFIFQYYEEEERQRGNFPDRFSGHQFPNYSSELNVNALLLGDSALYLCASSLVSRASTEAFFGQGTRLTVV.

This clonotype was seen ten or more times. J is TRBJ1-1 and V is TRBV2; 7 bases fit TRBD1. The CDR3 runs 14 residues. Germline V gene data show CDR1 as SNHLY and CDR2 as FYNNEI. The V segment lost 5 bases and the J segment 2 bases; nucleotides outside the gene matches: 5. The CDR3 DNA sequence: TGTGCCAGCAGTAGACAGGGTCCCAACACTGAAGCTTTCTTT. It is translated as CASSRQGPNTEAFF. Filled out from reference TRBV2 and TRBJ1-1, the complete variable domain reads EPEVTQTPSHQVTQMGQEVILRCVPISNHLYFYWYRQILGQKVEFLVSFYNNEISEKSEIFDDQFSVERPDGSNFTLKIRSTKLEDSAMYFCASSRQGPNTEAFFGQGTRLTVV.

This clonotype was detected only a few times. The V gene is TRBV12-5, the J gene TRBJ2-1; D is possibly TRBD2 (6 bases). The V gene's germline CDR1 is LGHNT and CDR2 FRNRAP. This CDR3 has 15 amino acids. V was cut by 6 bases and J by 7 bases, with 19 bases left in between. CDR3 residues: CASGNSGTGGNEQFF. The CDR3 DNA sequence: TGTGCTAGTGGCAATAGCGGTACCGGAGGGAATGAGCAGTTCTTC. The variable domain in full, completed from reference TRBV12-5 and TRBJ2-1, reads DARVTQTPRHKVTEMGQEVTMRCQPILGHNTVFWYRQTMMQGLELLAYFRNRAPLDDSGMPKDRFSAEMPDATLATLKIQPSEPRDSAVYFCASGNSGTGGNEQFFGPGTRLTVL.

A few counts support this clonotype. This chain connects TRBV7-2 to TRBJ2-7; D gene ambiguous. The V and J ends lost 6 bases and 2 bases respectively, with 26 bases between them. Germline V gives CDR1 SGHTA, CDR2 FQGNSA. This CDR3 spans 18 amino acids. The CDR3 bases are TGTGCCAGCAGTTTTATCCCCTCCCGGGCCGTTGCGACCTACGAGCAGTACTTC. It encodes CASSFIPSRAVATYEQYF.

The chain carries TRBV6-1 and TRBJ2-7; 11 nucleotides agree with TRBD2. The CDR3 contains 13 residues. Germline assignment: CDR1 MNHNS and CDR2 SASEGT. Trimming took 5 bases from V and 6 from J; bases not matched to a gene: 3. In nucleotides, the CDR3 is TGTGCCAGCAGTACTAGCGGGAGTGCCGAGCAGTACTTC. Amino acid sequence: CASSTSGSAEQYF.

This clonotype is a singleton in its sample. This sequence joins TRBV2 and TRBJ1-3; D not resolved. The V end lost 6 bases, the J end lost 0 bases, and 9 bases lay between the germline ends. The CDR3 contains 14 residues. CDR1 and CDR2 (germline): SNHLY, FYNNEI. CDR3 residues: CASSPVNSGNTIYF. The CDR3, as DNA: TGTGCCAGCAGCCCAGTGAACTCTGGAAACACCATATATTTT.

This sequence joins TRBV12-3 or TRBV12-4 and TRBJ1-2; D is unresolved. V was pared by 3 bases and J by 4 bases, with 3 bases between. This CDR3 has 11 residues. This CDR3 is CASSFSYGYTF. The CDR3 coding sequence is TGTGCCAGCAGTTTCAGCTATGGCTACACCTTC.

This clonotype was seen repeatedly, ten times or more. The genes are TRBV7-9 and TRBJ2-5; D is unclear. The germline V and J ends were trimmed by 5 bases and 5 bases, with 12 bases remaining between them. The CDR3 loop spans 13 amino acids. In germline, CDR1 is SEHNR, CDR2 FQNEAQ (reference sequence). In DNA form, the CDR3 reads TGTGCCAGCAGCCCTGAGCCCCCGGAGACCCAGTACTTC. Translation gives CASSPEPPETQYF.

The DNA for the CDR3 is TGTGCCTGGAGTGCTGGAAGCACAGATACGCAGTATTTT. Amino acids: CAWSAGSTDTQYF. This chain connects TRBV30 to TRBJ2-3; D is uncertain. The ends were cut back, 1 base at V and 0 bases at J, with 5 bases in the middle. There are 13 residues in the CDR3. CDR1 and CDR2 (germline): GTSNPN, SVGIG (reference sequence). The variable domain in full, completed from reference TRBV30 and TRBJ2-3, reads SQTIHQWPATLVQPVGSPLSLECTVEGTSNPNLYWYRQAAGRGLQLLFYSVGIGQISSEVPQNLSASRPQDRQFILSSKKLLLSDSGFYLCAWSAGSTDTQYFGPGTRLTVL.

CDR3 sequence: CGRPPNQSYEQYF. The CDR3 nucleotides are TGTGGGAGACCGCCCAACCAGTCCTACGAGCAGTACTTC. This chain connects TRBV28 to TRBJ2-7; no reliable D call. The CDR3 consists of 13 residues. Per the germline V gene, CDR1 is MDHEN and CDR2 is SYDVKM.

The genes are TRBV6-1 and TRBJ1-4; D not certain. V shed 6 bases and J shed 7 bases, with 12 bases lying between them. Germline assignment: CDR1 MNHNS and CDR2 SASEGT. The CDR3 covers 13 residues. CDR3 DNA: TGTGCCAGCAGATCGGGTAGAGGTGAAAAACTGTTTTTT. Amino acids: CASRSGRGEKLFF.

This clonotype occurred many times. The CDR3 loop is CASSLRTSVDEQYF. CDR3 in DNA: TGTGCCAGCAGCTTGCGGACTAGCGTTGACGAGCAGTACTTC. The J gene is TRBJ2-7, the V gene TRBV11-2, with 9 bases fitting TRBD2. CDR1 and CDR2 from the germline V gene are SGHAT and FQNNGV. Unmatched junction bases numbered 5, after V lost 3 bases and J lost 5 bases. The CDR3 runs 14 residues.

The J gene is TRBJ2-7, the V gene TRBV2, with 8 positions matching TRBD2. The V segment lost 4 bases and the J segment 5 bases; nucleotides outside the gene matches: 13. CDR1 SNHLY and CDR2 FYNNEI come from the germline V gene. CDR3 length: 16 residues. The CDR3 nucleotides are TGTGCCAGCAGTGTCTTCATACGGGAGGGCCTCGACGAGCAGTACTTC. Amino acids: CASSVFIREGLDEQYF.

The chain carries TRBV12-5 and TRBJ1-5, with D perhaps matching TRBD1 (5 bases). The CDR3 contains 13 residues. Trimming took 3 bases from V and 6 from J, leaving 9 bases between them. Germline CDR1 reads LGHNT; CDR2 reads FRNRAP. CDR3 residues: CASGLAGTQPQHF. CDR3 coding DNA: TGTGCTAGTGGTTTAGCAGGGACTCAGCCCCAGCATTTT.

With respect to this clonotype: A much larger clone sits a single nucleotide away, making a read error possible. This chain links TRBV5-1 with TRBJ1-2; tentatively, D is TRBD1 (6 bases). The length of the CDR3 is 13 residues. The germline CDR1 and CDR2 sequences are SGHRS and YFSETQ. The CDR3 region is CASSPQGTYGYSF. The CDR3 nucleotides read TGCGCCAGCAGCCCACAGGGCACCTATGGCTACTCCTTC.

The chain links TRBV6-1 to TRBJ1-1; TRBD1 might be the D (6 bases). CDR3 length equals 13 residues. Trimming pared 5 bases from V and 7 bases from J, leaving 14 bases between. CDR1 MNHNS and CDR2 SASEGT come from the germline V gene. CDR3 in amino acids: CASSTRHRDEAFF. The DNA for the CDR3 is TGTGCCAGCAGTACCCGCCACAGGGATGAAGCTTTCTTT.

This clonotype appeared many times. For the CDR3, the DNA is TGTGCCAGCAGCCGTAACCAGGGGGCTCCTGAAGCTTTCTTT. This encodes CASSRNQGAPEAFF. The V gene is TRBV27, the J gene TRBJ1-1, with 8 nucleotides matching TRBD1. This CDR3 contains 14 residues. Germline V gene lookup returns CDR1 MNHEY and CDR2 SMNVEV (reference sequence). V was clipped by 6 bases and J by 6 bases; unmatched bases: 9.

The rearrangement links TRBV19 to TRBJ2-7; TRBD2 matches at 10 bases. Losses at the gene ends were 2 bases for V and 2 bases for J; bases not matched to a gene: 3. The germline V gene has CDR1 LNHDA and CDR2 SQIVND (reference sequence). The length of the CDR3 is 15 residues. CDR3 DNA: TGTGCCAGTAGTATATTCAGCGGGAGGGCCTACGAGCAGTACTTC. This sequence encodes CASSIFSGRAYEQYF.

This clonotype appeared many times. The chain employs TRBV5-1 and TRBJ2-3; 10 bases are a match to TRBD2. CDR1 and CDR2 from the germline V gene are SGHRS and YFSETQ. The CDR3 extends over 14 amino acids. V was pared by 4 bases and J by 4 bases, with 3 bases of the junction left unmatched. CDR3 nucleotides: TGCGCCAGCAGCCCCGGGACTAGCGCAGATACGCAGTATTTT. Its protein product is CASSPGTSADTQYF.

The CDR3 spells CASSSQAGGSYNEQFF. In nucleotides, the CDR3 is TGTGCCAGCAGCTCGCAAGCGGGAGGGTCCTACAATGAGCAGTTCTTC. The V gene is TRBV11-2, the J gene TRBJ2-1; 10 bases map to TRBD2. The V and J ends lost 4 bases and 1 base, in that order; junction bases with no gene match: 4. The CDR3 is 16 amino acids. The germline gives CDR1 SGHAT, CDR2 FQNNGV.

This clonotype was seen only a few times. This sequence joins TRBV19 and TRBJ2-7; D tentatively fits TRBD1 or TRBD2 (6 bases each). V was trimmed by 4 bases and J by 3 bases, leaving 16 bases between them. The CDR3 covers 15 residues. CDR1 is LNHDA, CDR2 SQIVND, per germline (reference sequence). The CDR3 nucleotides read TGTGCCAGTAGTACCACGGGCAGGGGACTCTACGAGCAGTACTTC. Translating gives CASSTTGRGLYEQYF.

This chain uses TRBV18 with TRBJ2-7, with D perhaps matching TRBD1 or TRBD2 (5 bases each). Germline loops: CDR1 KGHSH, CDR2 LQKENI. The CDR3 sequence is 14 residues long. Trimming took off 8 bases at V and 1 base at J, with 15 bases between the two ends. For the CDR3, the DNA is TGTGCCAGCCGTTCGGGGCAGGATTCCTACGAGCAGTACTTC. Its translation is CASRSGQDSYEQYF.

With respect to this clonotype: A clone one base away is much larger, so this may be a read error. The chain joins TRBV19 to TRBJ2-3; D call uncertain. This CDR3 is 16 amino acids long. Per the germline V gene, CDR1 is LNHDA and CDR2 is SQIVND (reference sequence). The ends were cut back, 6 bases at V and 0 bases at J, with 16 bases in the middle. The CDR3 DNA sequence: TGTGCCAGTAGGAAGGTAGGATCTACAAGCACAGATACGCAGTATTTT. Its protein product is CASRKVGSTSTDTQYF.

This clonotype was picked up many times. The chain has TRBV12-3 or TRBV12-4 and TRBJ2-7; a weak D match, TRBD2 (5 bases). The CDR3 is made up of 15 amino acids. Trimming removed 0 bases at V and 5 bases at J, with 14 bases between. CDR3 DNA: TGTGCCAGCAGTTTAGCGCTAGGGCGAGGGAACGAGCAGTACTTC. Encoded protein: CASSLALGRGNEQYF.

This clonotype has more than one count but fewer than ten. The V gene is TRBV11-1, the J gene TRBJ2-7; D gene uncertain. In germline, CDR1 is SGHAT, CDR2 FQDESV (reference sequence). CDR3 length: 15 amino acids. Trimming shortened V by 4 bases and J by 3 bases, and 16 bases separated the two germline ends. The CDR3 nucleotides read TGTGCCAGCAGCTGGGCAAGCGCCTACTACTACGAGCAGTACTTC. Translation: CASSWASAYYYEQYF.

This chain links TRBV2 with TRBJ1-2, with D possibly being TRBD1 (6 bases). Germline-derived CDR1 and CDR2 are SNHLY and FYNNEI. The CDR3 spans 13 residues. Trimming stripped 10 bases from V and 5 bases from J, with 17 bases between. CDR3 DNA sequence: TGTGCCACTTTCAACGGGACAAGTTATGGCTACACCTTC. It translates to CATFNGTSYGYTF. Full variable domain (remainder filled in from reference TRBV2 and TRBJ1-2): EPEVTQTPSHQVTQMGQEVILRCVPISNHLYFYWYRQILGQKVEFLVSFYNNEISEKSEIFDDQFSVERPDGSNFTLKIRSTKLEDSAMYFCATFNGTSYGYTFGSGTRLTVV.

V is TRBV20-1 and J is TRBJ2-7, with 8 bases fitting TRBD2. The V and J ends lost 0 bases and 2 bases, in that order; junction bases with no gene match: 9. The CDR3 totals 16 residues. Germline CDR1 and CDR2: DFQATT and SNEGSKA (reference sequence). The CDR3 bases are TGCAGTGCTAGAGAGGGGGGCAGGACTAGCCCCTACGAGCAGTACTTC. Encoded protein: CSAREGGRTSPYEQYF.